Below are 17 T cell receptor beta chains sequenced from a single sample in a study of persistence of HIV-infected CD4 T cells. These receptors have no identified antigens. An overlapping HIV-1 Gag peptide pool stimulated these cells at approximately 1 ug/peptide/mL. Sorting of responding CD4+ T cells relied on upregulated CD40 ligand together with CD69. The libraries were made with immunoSEQ version 4 in survey mode. The table came from immunoSEQ multiplex PCR; TCRdb's copy has only in-frame clones and leaves some out. This sample has around 32,000 clones, with roughly 70% found just once. The material was CD4+ T cells sorted from PBMCs after roughly 18-hour stimulation, obtained from a patient who received antiretroviral therapy. These TCRs come from an adult man with HIV who was CMV-seropositive.

The chain carries TRBV24-1 and TRBJ2-6; tentatively, D is TRBD1 (6 bases). CDR1 and CDR2 (germline): KGHDR, SFDVKD. V shed 3 bases and J shed 2 bases, with 10 bases lying between them. This CDR3 is built from 16 residues. In DNA form, the CDR3 reads TGTGCCACCAGTGATCCTGGACAGACTGGGGCCAACGTCCTGACTTTC. It encodes CATSDPGQTGANVLTF.

The rearrangement joins TRBV3-1 (or the pseudogene TRBV3-2) to TRBJ1-1; TRBD1 might be the D (6 bases). V was pared by 6 bases and J by 2 bases, with 16 bases between. The CDR3 sequence is 15 residues long. Per germline, CDR1 LGHDT and CDR2 YNNKEL (reference sequence). For the CDR3, the DNA is TGTGCCAGCAGTAAAAGGGGGGGCGGAAACACTGAAGCTTTCTTT. Translating gives CASSKRGGGNTEAFF.

J is TRBJ1-2 and V is TRBV5-6, with D possibly TRBD1 on 6 matching bases. This CDR3 comprises 14 residues. Germline CDR1 is SGHDT and CDR2 is YYEEEE. V dropped 5 bases and J dropped 2 bases, with 13 bases sitting between them. CDR3 sequence: CASSPRGRNYGYTF. The CDR3 region has the DNA TGTGCCAGCAGTCCTAGGGGGAGGAACTATGGCTACACCTTC.

The genes are TRBV11-1 and TRBJ1-2; 8 bases align to TRBD1. CDR3 length equals 14 residues. The V gene end was trimmed by 5 bases and the J gene end by 3 bases; junction bases not matched to a gene: 5. The germline V gene encodes CDR1 SGHAT and CDR2 FQDESV (reference sequence). The CDR3 spells CASSLQGEYYGYTF. CDR3 bases: TGTGCCAGCAGCCTACAGGGGGAGTACTATGGCTACACCTTC.

The V and J genes are TRBV9 and TRBJ2-1, with D unresolved. The V end lost 0 bases, the J end lost 2 bases, and 9 bases lay between the germline ends. Germline V gene sequence: CDR1 SGDLS, CDR2 YYNGEE. The CDR3 runs to 15 residues. The CDR3 DNA follows: TGTGCCAGCAGCGTAGAAGGGTCGACCTACAATGAGCAGTTCTTC. This translates into CASSVEGSTYNEQFF.

This sequence joins TRBV2 and TRBJ2-1, with D unclear. Germline CDR1 and CDR2: SNHLY and FYNNEI. The ends were cut back, 8 bases at V and 5 bases at J, with 22 bases in the middle. This CDR3 region has 16 residues. Written as DNA, the CDR3 is TGTGCCAGCTCTACCCACCCCCGCCCCTCGAACAATGAGCAGTTCTTC. Encoded protein: CASSTHPRPSNNEQFF.

The chain links TRBV14 to TRBJ1-1, with D perhaps matching TRBD1 (6 bases). With 3 bases removed from V and 5 bases from J, the gap between germline ends came to 16 bases. Per the germline V gene, CDR1 is SGHDN and CDR2 is FVKESK. The CDR3 is made up of 15 amino acids. In nucleotides, the CDR3 is TGTGCCAGCAGCCACTACACAGGGAGTCGGACTGAAGCTTTCTTT. This sequence encodes CASSHYTGSRTEAFF.

V usage is TRBV7-9 and J usage is TRBJ1-1; D call uncertain. Per germline, CDR1 SEHNR and CDR2 FQNEAQ (reference sequence). V dropped 5 bases and J dropped 3 bases, with 10 bases sitting between them. CDR3 length equals 13 residues. Here the CDR3 DNA reads TGTGCCAGCAGCCCCCAGGCCTACACTGAAGCTTTCTTT. Residues: CASSPQAYTEAFF.

This clone was counted only a few times. The genes are TRBV3-1 (or the pseudogene TRBV3-2) and TRBJ2-7; TRBD1 aligns across 10 bases. J lost 4 bases, V lost 0 bases, and 3 bases had no gene match. Per germline, CDR1 LGHDT and CDR2 YNNKEL (reference sequence). The CDR3 totals 15 residues. The CDR3 DNA follows: TGTGCCAGCAGCCAAGATTGGACAGGGGGGTACGAGCAGTACTTC. Its translation is CASSQDWTGGYEQYF.

This chain connects TRBV20-1 to TRBJ1-2, with D possibly being TRBD1 (6 bases). Germline CDR1 reads DFQATT; CDR2 reads SNEGSKA (reference sequence). The CDR3 runs to 11 residues. V was shortened by 4 bases and J by 7 bases, with 10 bases between the two germline ends. CDR3 DNA sequence: TGCAGTGCTAACCCAGGGGCTGGCTACACCTTC. Protein product: CSANPGAGYTF.

In its sample, this clone was seen a few times. The V call is TRBV2, the J call TRBJ1-2; D unclear. The CDR3 runs 13 residues. V was cut by 4 bases and J by 6 bases, with 12 bases left in between. The germline CDR1 and CDR2 sequences are SNHLY and FYNNEI. Here the CDR3 reads CASSVLPGNGYTF. The CDR3 bases are TGTGCCAGCAGTGTCCTTCCTGGGAATGGCTACACCTTC.

This clone was detected once. This sequence joins TRBV19 and TRBJ1-1; D call uncertain. This CDR3 is 10 amino acids long. V was clipped by 8 bases and J by 3 bases, with 4 bases between them. Germline assignment: CDR1 LNHDA and CDR2 SQIVND (reference sequence). As DNA, the CDR3 is TGTGCCAGTGGCGACACTGAAGCTTTCTTT. It codes for CASGDTEAFF.

The chain combines TRBV4-2 with TRBJ1-3; the match to TRBD1 covers 7 bases. The V gene's germline CDR1 is LGHNA and CDR2 YNFKEQ. V shed 1 base, J shed 3 bases, and the junction held 0 bases outside the gene matches. The CDR3 runs to 14 residues. CDR3 protein: CASSQGDSGNTIYF. In DNA form, the CDR3 reads TGTGCCAGCAGCCAAGGGGACAGTGGAAACACCATATATTTT.

This sequence joins TRBV10-3 and TRBJ2-3, with TRBD1 identical over 10 bases. CDR1 and CDR2 (germline): ENHRY, SYGVKD. V lost 6 bases and J lost 3; bases outside the gene matches: 24. The CDR3 spans 21 residues. CDR3 residues: CAIRAVRGQGIEGSETDTQYF. CDR3 nucleotides: TGTGCCATCAGGGCAGTAAGGGGACAGGGGATCGAGGGGTCGGAAACAGATACGCAGTATTTT.

This rearrangement joins TRBV28 to TRBJ2-7; tentative D call: TRBD1 (6 bases). CDR3 length: 14 amino acids. V was trimmed by 7 bases and J by 1 base, leaving 14 bases between them. CDR1 is MDHEN, CDR2 SYDVKM, per germline. The CDR3 loop reads CASKGGAPSYEQYF. The CDR3 region has the DNA TGTGCCAGCAAAGGGGGAGCCCCATCCTACGAGCAGTACTTC. The variable domain in full, completed from reference TRBV28 and TRBJ2-7, reads DVKVTQSSRYLVKRTGEKVFLECVQDMDHENMFWYRQDPGLGLRLIYFSYDVKMKEKGDIPEGYSVSREKKERFSLILESASTNQTSMYLCASKGGAPSYEQYFGPGTRLTVT.

The V and J genes are TRBV5-8 and TRBJ1-4, with D uncertain. Germline assignment: CDR1 SGHTS and CDR2 YDEGEE. The CDR3 spans 15 residues. With 0 bases removed from V and 5 bases from J, the gap between germline ends came to 11 bases. Here the CDR3 DNA reads TGTGCCAGCAGCTTGGGATCTGGTGGAAATGAAAAACTGTTTTTT. Its protein product is CASSLGSGGNEKLFF.

V is TRBV10-2 and J is TRBJ1-4; D gene unclear. The V end lost 2 bases, the J end lost 3 bases, and 10 bases lay between the germline ends. The CDR3 totals 15 residues. Germline lookup yields CDR1 WSHSY and CDR2 SAAADI. The CDR3 here is CASSEGRRANEKLFF. CDR3 coding DNA: TGCGCCAGCAGTGAGGGCCGGAGGGCTAATGAAAAACTGTTTTTT.